Listed below are T cell receptor beta chains from one sample, sequenced in a study of STAT5B mutations in CD4+ large granular lymphocyte leukemia. Only in-frame clones appear in the TCRdb table, and some are missing; sequencing was by immunoSEQ multiplex PCR. The sample records thousands of clones, over 60% being singletons. Sequencing input: PBMCs. Receptor source: a man between 65 and 80 years old with CD4+ T-cell large granular lymphocyte leukemia. Both conserved end residues are part of each CDR3. Fields, in order: CDR3 protein, CDR3 DNA, J gene, D gene, clone size, V gene. The D gene is left open where the match is weak. A row's size may be missing; if present it is once, few, many or a size class.

cdr3_aa: CASSVGVGGWTEAFF
cdr3_nt: TGTGCCAGCAGCGTAGGAGTGGGAGGCTGGACTGAAGCTTTCTTT
j_call: TRBJ1-1
d_call: NA
clone_size: NA
v_call: TRBV9

cdr3_aa: CASSLAAGLNTHEQYF
cdr3_nt: TGTGCCAGCAGCTTGGCCGCGGGGCTAAATACCCACGAGCAGTACTTC
j_call: TRBJ2-7
d_call: NA
clone_size: NA
v_call: TRBV5-6

cdr3_aa: CASSLGTAGGHTEQFF
cdr3_nt: TGTGCCAGCAGCTTAGGTACAGCGGGAGGTCACACCGAGCAGTTCTTC
j_call: TRBJ2-1
d_call: TRBD2
clone_size: NA
v_call: TRBV11-3

cdr3_aa: CAWSVAGVGDTSSYEQYF
cdr3_nt: TGTGCCTGGAGTGTGGCCGGCGTGGGGGACACGAGCTCCTACGAGCAGTACTTC
j_call: TRBJ2-7
d_call: NA
clone_size: NA
v_call: TRBV30

cdr3_aa: CASSLTGWVTDTQYF
cdr3_nt: TGTGCCAGCAGCTTGACGGGGTGGGTCACAGATACGCAGTATTTT
j_call: TRBJ2-3
d_call: NA
clone_size: NA
v_call: TRBV7-2

cdr3_aa: CASSPDLSTDTQYF
cdr3_nt: TGTGCCAGCAGCCCGGACCTTAGCACAGATACGCAGTATTTT
j_call: TRBJ2-3
d_call: NA
clone_size: NA
v_call: TRBV7-3

cdr3_aa: CASSGQNYEQYF
cdr3_nt: TGTGCCAGCAGCGGACAGAACTACGAGCAGTACTTC
j_call: TRBJ2-7
d_call: NA
clone_size: NA
v_call: TRBV27

cdr3_aa: CASSLDNSGANVLTF
cdr3_nt: TGTGCCAGCAGTCTCGATAACTCTGGGGCCAACGTCCTGACTTTC
j_call: TRBJ2-6
d_call: NA
clone_size: NA
v_call: TRBV27

cdr3_aa: CASRLVTAKNIQYF
cdr3_nt: TGTGCCAGCAGACTGGTGACAGCCAAAAACATTCAGTACTTC
j_call: TRBJ2-4
d_call: NA
clone_size: NA
v_call: TRBV5-8

cdr3_aa: CASSLDRSYEQYF
cdr3_nt: TGTGCCAGCAGCTTAGACCGTTCCTACGAGCAGTACTTC
j_call: TRBJ2-7
d_call: NA
clone_size: NA
v_call: TRBV13

cdr3_aa: CASSFGGLNTEAFF
cdr3_nt: TGTGCCAGTAGTTTTGGGGGATTGAACACTGAAGCTTTCTTT
j_call: TRBJ1-1
d_call: NA
clone_size: NA
v_call: TRBV19

cdr3_aa: CASSQEQGNQPQHF
cdr3_nt: TGTGCCAGCAGCCAGGAGCAGGGCAATCAGCCCCAGCATTTT
j_call: TRBJ1-5
d_call: NA
clone_size: NA
v_call: TRBV7-8

cdr3_aa: CASSFRSDEQYF
cdr3_nt: TGTGCCAGCAGCTTCCGATCGGACGAGCAGTACTTC
j_call: TRBJ2-7
d_call: NA
clone_size: few
v_call: TRBV7-9

cdr3_aa: CASSQEGGGPYEQYF
cdr3_nt: TGCGCCAGCAGCCAAGAAGGGGGGGGGCCCTACGAGCAGTACTTC
j_call: TRBJ2-7
d_call: NA
clone_size: few
v_call: TRBV4-1

cdr3_aa: CAISDLWTISDEAFF
cdr3_nt: TGTGCCATCAGTGATCTTTGGACTATTTCTGATGAAGCTTTCTTT
j_call: TRBJ1-1
d_call: NA
clone_size: NA
v_call: TRBV10-3

cdr3_aa: CASSRSGRSYEQYF
cdr3_nt: TGTGCCAGCAGCCGATCAGGGCGCTCCTACGAGCAGTACTTC
j_call: TRBJ2-7
d_call: NA
clone_size: NA
v_call: TRBV7-9

cdr3_aa: CATSRVDRALTKNIQYF
cdr3_nt: TGTGCCACCAGCAGAGTTGACAGGGCCCTCACCAAAAACATTCAGTACTTC
j_call: TRBJ2-4
d_call: TRBD1
clone_size: NA
v_call: TRBV15

cdr3_aa: CASSLGVGYGYTF
cdr3_nt: TGTGCCAGCAGCTTAGGAGTCGGCTATGGCTACACCTTC
j_call: TRBJ1-2
d_call: NA
clone_size: NA
v_call: TRBV7-3

cdr3_aa: CASRGADSYEQYF
cdr3_nt: TGCGCCAGCAGGGGGGCAGACTCCTACGAGCAGTACTTC
j_call: TRBJ2-7
d_call: NA
clone_size: once
v_call: TRBV10-2

cdr3_aa: CASSWRDYLSEQFF
cdr3_nt: TGTGCCAGCAGCTGGCGGGACTACCTTTCTGAGCAGTTCTTC
j_call: TRBJ2-1
d_call: TRBD2
clone_size: once
v_call: TRBV5-6

cdr3_aa: CASIEGTDSYEQYF
cdr3_nt: TGTGCCAGCATCGAGGGGACCGACTCATACGAGCAGTACTTC
j_call: TRBJ2-7
d_call: NA
clone_size: NA
v_call: TRBV25-1

cdr3_aa: CASSLVGQRGGEQFF
cdr3_nt: TGTGCCAGCAGCTTGGTAGGGCAGCGGGGGGGAGAGCAGTTCTTC
j_call: TRBJ2-1
d_call: TRBD2
clone_size: NA
v_call: TRBV5-4

cdr3_aa: CASSQDAREAYNEQFF
cdr3_nt: TGCGCCAGCAGCCAAGATGCTAGAGAGGCCTACAATGAGCAGTTCTTC
j_call: TRBJ2-1
d_call: NA
clone_size: NA
v_call: TRBV4-1

cdr3_aa: CASSQDRVGRVGTEAFF
cdr3_nt: TGCGCCAGCAGCCAAGATCGAGTCGGCAGGGTTGGGACTGAAGCTTTCTTT
j_call: TRBJ1-1
d_call: NA
clone_size: NA
v_call: TRBV4-3

cdr3_aa: CASRGQGNQPQHF
cdr3_nt: TGTGCCAGCAGAGGACAGGGCAATCAGCCCCAGCATTTT
j_call: TRBJ1-5
d_call: TRBD1
clone_size: few
v_call: TRBV2

cdr3_aa: CASSYSRTSNEQFF
cdr3_nt: TGTGCCAGCAGTTACTCGCGGACTAGCAATGAGCAGTTCTTC
j_call: TRBJ2-1
d_call: TRBD2
clone_size: NA
v_call: TRBV6-5

cdr3_aa: CATSDRYNEQFF
cdr3_nt: TGTGCCACCAGCGACAGGTACAATGAGCAGTTCTTC
j_call: TRBJ2-1
d_call: NA
clone_size: NA
v_call: TRBV15

cdr3_aa: CAISESEGGANIQYF
cdr3_nt: TGTGCCATCAGTGAGTCAGAGGGGGGCGCAAACATTCAGTACTTC
j_call: TRBJ2-4
d_call: NA
clone_size: once
v_call: TRBV10-3

cdr3_aa: CATRGTRETQYF
cdr3_nt: TGTGCCACCCGGGGGACACGGGAGACCCAGTACTTC
j_call: TRBJ2-5
d_call: NA
clone_size: once
v_call: TRBV27

cdr3_aa: CASSSRGLAGGLYNEQFF
cdr3_nt: TGTGCCAGCAGTTCTCGCGGACTAGCGGGGGGCCTCTACAATGAGCAGTTCTTC
j_call: TRBJ2-1
d_call: TRBD2
clone_size: NA
v_call: TRBV27

cdr3_aa: CASSRWDTSAGMNTEAFF
cdr3_nt: TGCGCCAGCAGCCGGTGGGACACCTCCGCGGGGATGAACACTGAAGCTTTCTTT
j_call: TRBJ1-1
d_call: NA
clone_size: NA
v_call: TRBV4-1

cdr3_aa: CASSEWASGYEQYF
cdr3_nt: TGTGCCAGCAGTGAGTGGGCTAGCGGGTACGAGCAGTACTTC
j_call: TRBJ2-7
d_call: TRBD2
clone_size: NA
v_call: TRBV6-1

cdr3_aa: CASSPSGRPYEQYF
cdr3_nt: TGTGCCAGCAGCCCGTCCGGCCGCCCCTACGAGCAGTACTTC
j_call: TRBJ2-7
d_call: NA
clone_size: NA
v_call: TRBV5-4

cdr3_aa: CASSLGQGLTGEAFF
cdr3_nt: TGCGCCAGCAGCTTGGGCCAGGGGTTAACAGGTGAAGCTTTCTTT
j_call: TRBJ1-1
d_call: NA
clone_size: NA
v_call: TRBV5-1

cdr3_aa: CASSIGEGGEQFF
cdr3_nt: TGTGCCAGTAGTATAGGGGAGGGGGGTGAGCAGTTCTTC
j_call: TRBJ2-1
d_call: NA
clone_size: NA
v_call: TRBV19

cdr3_aa: CASSFRDRPQQETQYF
cdr3_nt: TGTGCCAGCAGCTTTAGGGACAGGCCACAGCAAGAGACCCAGTACTTC
j_call: TRBJ2-5
d_call: TRBD1
clone_size: NA
v_call: TRBV11-3

cdr3_aa: CASDGGAITDTQYF
cdr3_nt: TGTGCCAGCGACGGGGGGGCGATCACAGATACGCAGTATTTT
j_call: TRBJ2-3
d_call: TRBD2
clone_size: NA
v_call: TRBV14

cdr3_aa: CASSLGGGSYEQYF
cdr3_nt: TGTGCCAGCAGCCTGGGGGGCGGTTCCTACGAGCAGTACTTC
j_call: TRBJ2-7
d_call: NA
clone_size: NA
v_call: TRBV7-2

cdr3_aa: CASSLEAGVGVNEQFF
cdr3_nt: TGTGCCAGCAGCTTAGAAGCGGGGGTCGGGGTCAATGAGCAGTTCTTC
j_call: TRBJ2-1
d_call: TRBD2
clone_size: NA
v_call: TRBV7-8

cdr3_aa: CASTRTPQETQYF
cdr3_nt: TGTGCCAGTACCCGGACTCCTCAAGAGACCCAGTACTTC
j_call: TRBJ2-5
d_call: NA
clone_size: once
v_call: TRBV19

cdr3_aa: CASSVAGTSGLEQYF
cdr3_nt: TGTGCCAGCAGCGTAGCCGGGACTAGCGGGCTCGAGCAGTACTTC
j_call: TRBJ2-7
d_call: TRBD2
clone_size: few
v_call: TRBV9

cdr3_aa: CASSQQGSNQPQHF
cdr3_nt: TGTGCCAGCAGCCAACAGGGAAGCAATCAGCCCCAGCATTTT
j_call: TRBJ1-5
d_call: NA
clone_size: NA
v_call: TRBV7-9

cdr3_aa: CASSSGTGGWYEQFF
cdr3_nt: TGTGCCAGTAGTAGCGGGACAGGGGGTTGGTATGAGCAGTTCTTC
j_call: TRBJ2-1
d_call: TRBD1
clone_size: NA
v_call: TRBV19

cdr3_aa: CASSTGISTEAFF
cdr3_nt: TGTGCCAGCAGTACAGGTATATCCACTGAAGCTTTCTTT
j_call: TRBJ1-1
d_call: NA
clone_size: NA
v_call: TRBV6-6

cdr3_aa: CASSPGSGELFF
cdr3_nt: TGTGCCAGCAGTCCGGGGAGCGGGGAGCTGTTTTTT
j_call: TRBJ2-2
d_call: NA
clone_size: NA
v_call: TRBV11-3

cdr3_aa: CASSLSQMEITGELFF
cdr3_nt: TGTGCCAGCAGCTTGTCCCAGATGGAGATCACCGGGGAGCTGTTTTTT
j_call: TRBJ2-2
d_call: NA
clone_size: NA
v_call: TRBV5-6